Below are 14 T cell receptor beta chains sequenced from a single sample in a study of lymphopenia after photon versus proton radiotherapy. The table came from immunoSEQ multiplex PCR; TCRdb's copy has only in-frame clones and leaves some out. The sample consists of some 70,000 clones, over 80% of them appearing once. Specimen: peripheral blood, collected from a patient treated with proton-based radiotherapy. The receptors come from a man aged 80 or over with esophageal cancer.

The chain joins TRBV4-1 to TRBJ2-3; 10 bases are a match to TRBD2. CDR3 length: 16 amino acids. Trimming took 3 bases from V and 5 from J; bases not matched to a gene: 8. The germline gives CDR1 MGHRA, CDR2 YSYEKL. CDR3 amino acids: CASSQGGTSVRDTQYF. For the CDR3, the DNA is TGCGCCAGCAGCCAGGGCGGGACTAGCGTGCGAGATACGCAGTATTTT.

Here the CDR3 reads CASSFLQTGNTIYF. CDR3 nucleotides: TGTGCCAGCAGCTTTCTACAGACTGGAAACACCATATATTTT. This chain joins TRBV7-9 and TRBJ1-3; D gene unclear. The CDR3 covers 14 residues. Trimming shortened V by 3 bases and J by 2 bases, and 8 bases separated the two germline ends. In germline, CDR1 is SEHNR, CDR2 FQNEAQ (reference sequence).

Note on this clone: One end of the junction varies from germline; a read error may be responsible. The genes are TRBV7-7 and TRBJ2-1; TRBD2 is a possible D gene (5 bases). Germline values: CDR1 SSHAT, CDR2 FNYEAQ (reference sequence). CDR3 length: 16 amino acids. The DNA for the CDR3 is TGTGCTAGCAGCCCCCAAGGGCCCGGAGGCTACAATGAGCAGTTCTTC. Its protein product is CASSPQGPGGYNEQFF.

The chain has TRBV7-2 and TRBJ1-2; D may be TRBD1 (6 bases). CDR1 is SGHTA and CDR2 is FQGNSA in the germline V gene. The ends were cut back, 5 bases at V and 3 bases at J, with 13 bases in the middle. CDR3 length: 14 residues. The CDR3 region has the DNA TGTGCCAGCAGCACAGGGAGGGGCCACTATGGCTACACCTTC. It specifies CASSTGRGHYGYTF.

V gene TRBV27 combines with J gene TRBJ2-3; 7 bases fit TRBD2. This CDR3 has 13 residues. Germline V gene sequence: CDR1 MNHEY, CDR2 SMNVEV (reference sequence). V shed 6 bases and J 7 bases; nucleotides not matched to a gene: 7. The CDR3 DNA reads TGTGCCAGCAGCTTCCCGGGGGGAAATACGCAGTATTTT. Translation gives CASSFPGGNTQYF.

V is TRBV5-6 and J is TRBJ2-5; tentatively, D is TRBD1 or TRBD2 (5 bases each). CDR3 length equals 14 residues. Germline-derived CDR1 and CDR2 are SGHDT and YYEEEE. V was pared by 4 bases and J by 5 bases, with 15 bases between. CDR3 loop: CASSPLGREETQYF. CDR3 DNA: TGTGCCAGCAGCCCCTTGGGCAGGGAGGAGACCCAGTACTTC. The full variable domain, completed using reference TRBV5-6 and TRBJ2-5, is DAGVTQSPTHLIKTRGQQVTLRCSPKSGHDTVSWYQQALGQGPQFIFQYYEEEERQRGNFPDRFSGHQFPNYSSELNVNALLLGDSALYLCASSPLGREETQYFGPGTRLLVL.

This clone was seen a handful of times. The rearrangement joins TRBV19 to TRBJ2-3; D remains unclear. Trimming took off 9 bases at V and 4 bases at J, with 14 bases between the two ends. The CDR3 runs to 13 residues. In germline, CDR1 is LNHDA, CDR2 SQIVND (reference sequence). CDR3 protein: CASHNSLADTQYF. The DNA for the CDR3 is TGTGCCAGCCATAACTCCCTCGCAGATACGCAGTATTTT.

This clone was recorded only once. The CDR3: CASSEGAGDQGAYGYTF. CDR3 sequence (DNA): TGTGCCAGCAGTGAAGGTGCAGGGGACCAGGGCGCCTATGGCTACACCTTC. The rearrangement links TRBV6-1 to TRBJ1-2; a weak D match, TRBD1 (6 bases). V was pared by 1 base and J by 4 bases, with 19 bases between. The CDR3 covers 17 residues. CDR1 is MNHNS, CDR2 SASEGT, per germline.

The chain joins TRBV2 to TRBJ2-7; a possible D gene is TRBD2 (5 bases). V lost 8 bases and J lost 4, with 18 bases in between. The CDR3 contains 14 residues. Germline V gene lookup returns CDR1 SNHLY and CDR2 FYNNEI. The CDR3 DNA sequence: TGTGCCAGCCGAGGACTTCGTAAAGGGTACGAGCAGTACTTC. It encodes CASRGLRKGYEQYF.

This chain uses TRBV7-6 with TRBJ2-1; D not certain. This CDR3 has 14 residues. Trimming took 0 bases from V and 3 from J, leaving 6 bases between them. The germline V gene has CDR1 SGHVS and CDR2 FNYEAQ. Here the CDR3 DNA reads TGTGCCAGCAGCTTAGCTCAGAGCTACAATGAGCAGTTCTTC. Its protein product is CASSLAQSYNEQFF.

The rearrangement links TRBV7-2 to TRBJ2-2; TRBD2 agrees at 15 bases. Looked up from germline, CDR1 is SGHTA and CDR2 is FQGNSA. The CDR3 consists of 18 residues. The V gene end was trimmed by 5 bases and the J gene end by 0 bases; junction bases not matched to a gene: 4. For the CDR3, the DNA is TGTGCCAGCAGCCGATGGACTAGCGGGGGGGCGAACACCGGGGAGCTGTTTTTT. It is translated as CASSRWTSGGANTGELFF. The variable domain in full, completed from reference TRBV7-2 and TRBJ2-2, reads GAGVSQSPSNKVTEKGKDVELRCDPISGHTALYWYRQSLGQGLEFLIYFQGNSAPDKSGLPSDRFSAERTGGSVSTLTIQRTQQEDSAVYLCASSRWTSGGANTGELFFGEGSRLTVL.

This clone appeared a single time. The chain couples TRBV5-1 to TRBJ2-1; D is perhaps TRBD1 (6 bases). This CDR3 spans 15 amino acids. The V gene lost 0 bases and the J gene lost 5 bases, with 12 bases spanning the gap. Germline CDR1 reads SGHRS; CDR2 reads YFSETQ. DNA of the CDR3: TGCGCCAGCAGCTTGGTTCGGCCAGGGGACAATGAGCAGTTCTTC. Translated, it gives CASSLVRPGDNEQFF.

The CDR3 region has the DNA TGTGCCAGCAGTGAGGGAGGCAGTCCCGGTGAAAAACTGTTTTTT. The encoded protein is CASSEGGSPGEKLFF. This chain links TRBV25-1 with TRBJ1-4; D not certain. Germline CDR1 MGHDK, CDR2 SYGVNS. The CDR3 consists of 15 residues. The V and J ends lost 3 bases and 7 bases respectively, with 15 bases between them.

This chain links TRBV18 with TRBJ1-3; D not resolved. The V and J ends lost 3 bases and 5 bases respectively, with 17 bases between them. The CDR3 consists of 16 residues. Germline values: CDR1 KGHSH, CDR2 LQKENI. CDR3 DNA: TGTGCCAGCTCACCGCCGCGGGAGGGCCGTAGAAACACCATATATTTT. Encoded protein: CASSPPREGRRNTIYF. Drawing the rest from reference TRBV18 and TRBJ1-3, the complete variable domain is NAGVMQNPRHLVRRRGQEARLRCSPMKGHSHVYWYRQLPEEGLKFMVYLQKENIIDESGMPKERFSAEFPKEGPSILRIQQVVRGDSAAYFCASSPPREGRRNTIYFGEGSWLTVV.